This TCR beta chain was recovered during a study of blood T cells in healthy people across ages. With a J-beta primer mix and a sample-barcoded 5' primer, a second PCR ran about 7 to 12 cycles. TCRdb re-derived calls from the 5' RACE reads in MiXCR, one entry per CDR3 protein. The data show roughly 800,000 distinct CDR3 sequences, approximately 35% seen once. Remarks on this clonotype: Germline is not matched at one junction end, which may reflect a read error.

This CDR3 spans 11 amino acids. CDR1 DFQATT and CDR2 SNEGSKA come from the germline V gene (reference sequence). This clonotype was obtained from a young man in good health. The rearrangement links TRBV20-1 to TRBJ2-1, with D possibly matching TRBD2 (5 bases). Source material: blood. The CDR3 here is CSASDYNERFF. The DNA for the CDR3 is TGCAGTGCTAGTGACTACAATGAGCGGTTCTTC.